This T cell receptor (beta chain) derives from a study of T cell responses to AZD1222 COVID-19 vaccine. Background on the study: Second doses were pooled across both intervals (about 4 or about 12 weeks). Study-level points and caveats: A mostly white British donor set with more females was recruited, and clonal diversity was possibly underestimated. No repertoire was sampled before or during the peak T cell response, only after it. Two AZD1222 administrations were followed by greater Spike-specific TCR breadth and depth.

Repertoires were generated with immunoSEQ multiplex PCR, while TCRdb's copy carries only in-frame clones and drops some. Of about 84,000 clones in the sample, roughly 85% are singletons; the top ten hold roughly 1.6%. Remarks on this clone: Its antigen is unknown.

Trimming took off 2 bases at V and 4 bases at J, with 17 bases between the two ends. Germline values: CDR1 MNHEY, CDR2 SMNVEV (reference sequence). The CDR3 loop spans 16 amino acids. The TCR originated in an adult in good health. V and J are TRBV27 and TRBJ1-2, with D tentatively TRBD1 (5 bases). The specimen was peripheral blood, collected on day 0 of AZD1222 vaccination. DNA of the CDR3: TGTGCCAGCAGTTTAATTATGGGTCAGGGAAGCTATGGCTACACCTTC. Protein: CASSLIMGQGSYGYTF.